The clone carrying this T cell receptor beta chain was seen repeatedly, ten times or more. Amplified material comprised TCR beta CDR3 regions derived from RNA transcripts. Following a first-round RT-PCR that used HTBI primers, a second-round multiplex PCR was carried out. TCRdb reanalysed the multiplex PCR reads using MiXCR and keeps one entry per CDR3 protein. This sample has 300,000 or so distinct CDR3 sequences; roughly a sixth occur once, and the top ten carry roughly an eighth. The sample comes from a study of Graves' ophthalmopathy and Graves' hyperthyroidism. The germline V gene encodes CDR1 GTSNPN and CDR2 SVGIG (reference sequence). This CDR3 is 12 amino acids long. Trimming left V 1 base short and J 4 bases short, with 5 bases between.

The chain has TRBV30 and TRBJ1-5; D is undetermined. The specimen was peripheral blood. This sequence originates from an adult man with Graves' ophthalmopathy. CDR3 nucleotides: TGTGCCTGGAGTGGCGGGAATCAGCCCCAGCATTTT. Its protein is CAWSGGNQPQHF. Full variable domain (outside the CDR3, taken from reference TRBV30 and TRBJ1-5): SQTIHQWPATLVQPVGSPLSLECTVEGTSNPNLYWYRQAAGRGLQLLFYSVGIGQISSEVPQNLSASRPQDRQFILSSKKLLLSDSGFYLCAWSGGNQPQHFGDGTRLSIL.